The 15 T cell receptor beta chains given below trace back to one sample, sequenced in a study of identical twins (TCRdb year 2016). The library was produced with 5' RACE. The data were produced on an Illumina HiSeq 2000. TCRdb reworked the public reads: Q25 trimming with fastp, MiXCR clone assembly, productive beta chains retained. Each entry merges the rows of one CDR3 protein and shows their most common DNA and genes. The sample contains about 530,000 distinct CDR3 sequences, 20% to 25% of them found a single time. Of the sample, around 0.48% falls within the top ten clones. The data were also submitted as part of a second study, on yellow fever vaccine responses in identical twins.

Sequenced material: CD4+ T cells sorted from blood. These receptors were obtained from a woman under 30 in good health.

The V call is TRBV12-3 or TRBV12-4, the J call TRBJ2-7; 10 bases are shared with TRBD2. CDR3 length equals 14 residues. Unmatched junction bases numbered 6, after V lost 7 bases and J lost 3 bases. The CDR3 sequence is CASTPSGRVYEQYF. The CDR3 nucleotides are TGTGCCAGCACCCCCAGCGGGAGGGTCTACGAGCAGTACTTC.

The chain employs TRBV18 and TRBJ2-1; D remains ambiguous. Trimming took off 4 bases at V and 10 bases at J, with 26 bases between the two ends. Germline lookup yields CDR1 KGHSH and CDR2 LQKENI. The CDR3 length is 17 residues. CDR3 bases: TGTGCCAGCTCACTCGCAAAGCTAGTAGCAGTCCCGGGCGAGCAGTTCTTC. Translated: CASSLAKLVAVPGEQFF.

This rearrangement joins TRBV10-3 to TRBJ2-5; either TRBD1 or TRBD2 may fit D (5 bases each). V was trimmed by 3 bases and J by 1 base, leaving 9 bases between them. The germline V gene has CDR1 ENHRY and CDR2 SYGVKD. There are 14 residues in the CDR3. The CDR3 coding sequence is TGTGCCATCAGTGACCGGGGCATCCAAGAGACCCAGTACTTC. As protein: CAISDRGIQETQYF.

This clonotype showed up just a few times. The chain recombines TRBV3-1 with TRBJ2-3, with a tentative D call TRBD1 (6 bases). The V and J ends lost 3 bases and 4 bases respectively, with 17 bases between them. Per germline, CDR1 LGHDT and CDR2 YNNKEL (reference sequence). This CDR3 is built from 16 residues. The CDR3 nucleotides are TGTGCCAGCAGCCATGTGGTTGGGGGCTCCCCAGATACGCAGTATTTT. This encodes CASSHVVGGSPDTQYF.

This clonotype occurred once. V is TRBV12-3 or TRBV12-4 and J is TRBJ2-7; 10 bases agree with TRBD2. Trimming removed 5 bases from V and 2 bases from J; junction bases left unmatched: 3. CDR3 length: 14 amino acids. CDR3 residues: CASSDSGRPYEQYF. The CDR3 coding sequence is TGTGCCAGCAGTGATAGCGGGAGGCCCTACGAGCAGTACTTC.

This clonotype was seen ten or more times. The genes are TRBV9 and TRBJ2-7; TRBD2 agrees at 11 bases. The CDR3 contains 15 residues. CDR1 is SGDLS and CDR2 is YYNGEE in the germline V gene. J gave up 2 bases and V 0 bases, and 1 base lay outside the gene matches. CDR3 DNA sequence: TGTGCCAGCAGCGTAGGACTAGCGGGAACCTACGAGCAGTACTTC. Its translation is CASSVGLAGTYEQYF.

J is TRBJ2-7 and V is TRBV11-2; weak D call: TRBD1 (5 bases). The CDR3 sequence is 14 residues long. CDR1 SGHAT and CDR2 FQNNGV come from the germline V gene. The V gene lost 1 base and the J gene lost 0 bases, with 7 bases spanning the gap. The CDR3 nucleotides are TGTGCCAGCAGCTTAGTGGACAACTCCTACGAGCAGTACGTC. It encodes CASSLVDNSYEQYV.

CDR3 residues: CASSLGLAGVPETQYF. CDR3 sequence (DNA): TGCGCCAGCAGCCTGGGACTAGCGGGAGTTCCAGAGACCCAGTACTTC. This chain joins TRBV5-1 and TRBJ2-5; 14 nucleotides align to TRBD2. V shed 4 bases, J shed 4 bases, and the junction held 6 bases outside the gene matches. CDR1 SGHRS and CDR2 YFSETQ come from the germline V gene. CDR3 size: 16 residues.

The chain combines TRBV3-1 with TRBJ2-7, with 7 bases lining up with TRBD1. Per the germline V gene, CDR1 is LGHDT and CDR2 is YNNKEL (reference sequence). The CDR3 consists of 13 residues. Trimming at V came to 3 bases and at J to 5 bases, leaving 4 bases not matched to a gene. DNA for the CDR3: TGTGCCAGCAGCCACGCCGACAGGGACGAGCAGTACTTC. Translated, it gives CASSHADRDEQYF.

The chain joins TRBV20-1 to TRBJ2-1; possible D gene TRBD2, 6 bases. Germline V lookup: CDR1 DFQATT, CDR2 SNEGSKA (reference sequence). The CDR3 consists of 15 residues. The V end lost 0 bases, the J end lost 6 bases, and 15 bases lay between the germline ends. The DNA of the CDR3 is TGCAGTGCTAGAGATCTAGCGAGGTCTACCAATGAGCAGTTCTTC. Translating it yields CSARDLARSTNEQFF.

This chain connects TRBV19 to TRBJ2-1, with D perhaps given as TRBD1 or TRBD2 (5 bases each). CDR3 length: 15 amino acids. V was clipped by 5 bases and J by 4 bases, with 15 bases between them. Germline values: CDR1 LNHDA, CDR2 SQIVND (reference sequence). The CDR3 loop reads CASSGSRDGYNEQFF. CDR3 DNA: TGTGCCAGTAGTGGGTCCCGGGACGGTTACAATGAGCAGTTCTTC.

CDR3 sequence (DNA): TGCGCCAGCAGCTTGGGGAGCGACACCGGGGAGCTGTTTTTT. The encoded protein is CASSLGSDTGELFF. V and J are TRBV5-1 and TRBJ2-2; no reliable D call. The CDR3 extends over 14 amino acids. CDR1 is SGHRS, CDR2 YFSETQ, per germline. Deletions cut 0 bases from V and 3 bases from J, with 6 bases between.

J is TRBJ2-5 and V is TRBV29-1; D is uncertain. Between the trimmed V and J ends, which lost 5 bases and 1 base, there was a span of 17 bases. CDR1 SQVTM and CDR2 ANQGSEA come from the germline V gene. The CDR3 has 15 amino acids. CDR3 DNA: TGCAGCGTTAGAACGTGGCGCAACCGCCAAGAGACCCAGTACTTC. This sequence encodes CSVRTWRNRQETQYF.

This clonotype was recorded a few times. CDR3 in amino acids: CASRQGTGYSDTQYF. CDR3 DNA: TGTGCCAGCAGACAAGGGACAGGGTATTCTGATACGCAGTATTTT. V and J are TRBV12-3 or TRBV12-4 and TRBJ2-3; 9 nucleotides agree with TRBD1. V trimming: 6 bases; J trimming: 6 bases; junction bases outside the gene matches: 10. The CDR3 consists of 15 residues.

The chain combines TRBV7-9 with TRBJ1-2, with a possible D match to TRBD1 (5 bases). The CDR3 is 16 amino acids. With 3 bases removed from V and 0 bases from J, the gap between germline ends came to 14 bases. Germline CDR1 and CDR2: SEHNR and FQNEAQ (reference sequence). CDR3 DNA sequence: TGTGCCAGCAGCTTGCAGGGCCTCTTGGCTAACTATGGCTACACCTTC. It codes for CASSLQGLLANYGYTF.